This T cell receptor (beta chain) was obtained from a study of CD8+ T cells in alopecia areata. About the research overall: Percent affected scalp area, the SALT score, rated treated patients' severity.

Specified treatment: oral pan-JAK inhibitor, 5-10 mg twice daily. A few counts support this clone. Its antigen is as yet unknown. General study results and limits: Many expanded lesional clones persisted in scalp and blood during tofacitinib. Clarity of TCR sharing across patients fell short of that in mice, possibly HLA-related.

cDNA serving as the sequencing template came from extracted, reverse transcribed RNA. The data were produced by immunoSEQ multiplex PCR, yet TCRdb's version contains in-frame clones alone and is incomplete. The repertoire holds 150,000 to 200,000 clones, with roughly 60% as singletons. The sample consisted of CD4+ T cells sorted from blood, taken at week 24, from a patient treated with tofacitinib. This clonotype originated in a human donor with alopecia areata.

CDR3 bases: TGTGCCATCTTAGACGTCATTTCGAACACTGAAGCTTTCTTT. Translated, it gives CAILDVISNTEAFF. V is TRBV6-5 and J is TRBJ1-1; D remains ambiguous. This CDR3 has 14 amino acids. Germline CDR1 reads MNHEY; CDR2 reads SVGAGI. The V end lost 10 bases, the J end lost 1 base, and 16 bases lay between the germline ends.